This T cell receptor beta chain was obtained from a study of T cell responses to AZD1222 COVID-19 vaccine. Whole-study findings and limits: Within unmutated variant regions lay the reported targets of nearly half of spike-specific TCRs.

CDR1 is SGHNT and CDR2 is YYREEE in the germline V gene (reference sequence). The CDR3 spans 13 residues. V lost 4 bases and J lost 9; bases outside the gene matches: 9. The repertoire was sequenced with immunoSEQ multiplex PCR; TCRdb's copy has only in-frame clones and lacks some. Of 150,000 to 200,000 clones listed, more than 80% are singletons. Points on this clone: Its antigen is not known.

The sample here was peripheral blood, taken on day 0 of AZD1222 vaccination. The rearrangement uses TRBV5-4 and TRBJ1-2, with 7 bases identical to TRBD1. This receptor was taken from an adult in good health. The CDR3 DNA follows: TGTGCCAGCAGCCGGACAGGCGCCGAGCGCTACACCTTC. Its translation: CASSRTGAERYTF.